This T cell receptor (beta chain) derives from a study of shared clonotypes between healthy human individuals. Overall study: The study enrolled a couple of women and a few men aged 18 to 49.

Source study methods: ImmunoSEQ gave junction-only sequences without quality scores, so filtering differed. TCRdb's table, derived via immunoSEQ multiplex PCR, lists solely in-frame clones and lacks some. D and trimming were read from the DNA, whereas the V and J calls and clone size are those reported in that table. The sample lists some 500,000 clones, roughly 95% occurring once. The J segment lost 6 bases and the V segment lost 8 bases, leaving 9 bases of the junction unmatched. Germline V gives CDR1 SGHAT, CDR2 FQNNGV. The CDR3 runs to 14 residues. The origin of this receptor is a woman in her 30s in good health. V gene TRBV11-2 combines with J gene TRBJ2-2; 7 bases agree with TRBD2. Sample: naive CD4+ T cells sorted from blood. Sample subset: CD45RA+ positively selected. CDR3 residues: CASRLAGVAGELFF. The DNA for the CDR3 is TGTGCCAGCCGCCTGGCGGGAGTGGCCGGGGAGCTGTTTTTT.